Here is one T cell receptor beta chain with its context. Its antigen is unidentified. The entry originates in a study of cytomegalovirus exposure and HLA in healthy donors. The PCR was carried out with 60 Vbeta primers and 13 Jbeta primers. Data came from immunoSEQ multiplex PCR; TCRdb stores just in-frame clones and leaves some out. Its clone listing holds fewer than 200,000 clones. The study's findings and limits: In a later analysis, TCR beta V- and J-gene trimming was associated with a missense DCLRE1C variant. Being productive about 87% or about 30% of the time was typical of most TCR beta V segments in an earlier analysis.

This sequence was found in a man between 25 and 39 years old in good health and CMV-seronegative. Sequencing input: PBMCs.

Written as DNA, the CDR3 is TGTGCCAGCAGTTACGACAGGGGGCGGTCCGAGCAGTACTTC. This translates into CASSYDRGRSEQYF. The gene calls are TRBV6-5 and TRBJ2-7; 10 bases fit TRBD1. CDR3 length: 14 amino acids. In germline, CDR1 is MNHEY, CDR2 SVGAGI. Trimming cost V 2 bases and J 6 bases; bases outside gene matches: 4.